The entry below describes one T cell receptor beta chain. What it recognizes is unknown. This specimen includes other DNA sequences encoding the same CDR3. Investigators divided CD4+ cells into CD45RA+ naive and CD45RA-negative memory subsets. The sample is drawn from a study of shared clonotypes between healthy human individuals. Across the whole study: The study enrolled two women and three men aged 18 to 49. Each donor's CD8 memory used one plate, CD8 naive two, each CD4 subset three.

The protocol was immunoSEQ multiplex PCR, while the TCRdb copy is restricted to in-frame clones and leaves out a portion. The data contain about 2.4 million clones, roughly 92% of them singletons. Study-level findings and limits: An anticipated effect of sequencing depth on clonotype sharing among donors was recognized.

The sample taken for sequencing was naive CD4+ T cells sorted from blood. The subset was: CD45RA+ positively selected. This clonotype was obtained from a man aged 18 to 29 in good health.

The CDR3 nucleotides are TGTGCCTGGAGTGTCTCCTCTGGGGCCAACGTCCTGACTTTC. Translated, it gives CAWSVSSGANVLTF. The chain links TRBV30 to TRBJ2-6; D is undetermined. The CDR3 has 14 amino acids. Germline V gene sequence: CDR1 GTSNPN, CDR2 SVGIG (reference sequence). V lost 0 bases and J lost 0, with 3 bases in between.